This T cell receptor beta chain originates from a study of T cell responses to AZD1222 COVID-19 vaccine. Some clones are missing from TCRdb's copy, which holds only in-frame ones; the method was immunoSEQ multiplex PCR. The sample has 95,000 to 100,000 clones; about nine tenths are singletons. Whole-study findings and limits: Recipients of AZD1222 seropositive at baseline numbered only 5 or 6. Clonal diversity may have been underestimated, and the donors were mostly white British, with more females than males. Vaccine-related CD4 TCRs covered spike, predominating at 160-218 and 743-854. Targets within unmutated variant regions were reportedly found for nearly half of spike-specific TCRs.

The CDR3 is 17 amino acids. Between the trimmed V and J ends, which lost 4 bases and 4 bases, there was a span of 20 bases. Germline CDR1 reads SGHKS; CDR2 reads YYEKEE (reference sequence). Of note for this clone: Its antigen is as yet unknown.

The clonotype comes from an adult in good health. Here the sequenced sample was peripheral blood, taken on day 0 of AZD1222 vaccination. The gene calls are TRBV5-5 and TRBJ2-2; the D gene is possibly TRBD2 (6 bases). The CDR3 DNA reads as TGTGCCAGCAGCGTTAGACTAGTGGACGAACCCACCGGGGAGCTGTTTTTT. Encoded protein: CASSVRLVDEPTGELFF. Full variable domain (outside the CDR3, taken from reference TRBV5-5 and TRBJ2-2): DAGVTQSPTHLIKTRGQQVTLRCSPISGHKSVSWYQQVLGQGPQFIFQYYEKEERGRGNFPDRFSARQFPNYSSELNVNALLLGDSALYLCASSVRLVDEPTGELFFGEGSRLTVL.